Here is one T cell receptor beta chain with its context. This specimen belongs to a study of shared clonotypes between healthy human individuals. As originally analysed: Filtering of immunoSEQ junctional sequences could not match full-length read filtering. Some clones are missing from TCRdb's copy, which holds only in-frame ones; the method was immunoSEQ multiplex PCR. V, J and clone size were drawn from that table, and D and trimming were deduced from the DNA. Among hundreds of thousands of clones listed, around 77% were seen once. This TCR derives from a woman aged 40 to 55 in good health. Some clones in this sample may be carry-over from other donors' samples. The sequenced sample was PBMCs.

CDR3 coding DNA: TGTGCCAGTAGTATAGAGAGGTTGTTAAAGCCCCAGCATTTT. It is translated as CASSIERLLKPQHF. This rearrangement joins TRBV19 to TRBJ1-5; D unclear. Germline V CDR1 and CDR2: LNHDA, SQIVND (reference sequence). Trimming pared 0 bases from V and 8 bases from J, leaving 11 bases between. The length of the CDR3 is 14 residues.